These T cell receptor beta chains were read from a single sample in a study of Ad26.COV2.S vaccination and SARS-CoV-2 variants. TCRdb's table, derived via immunoSEQ multiplex PCR, lists solely in-frame clones and lacks some. The sample lists almost 400,000 clones, roughly 90% occurring once. Material: peripheral blood, obtained in a trial of Ad26.COV2.S vaccine versus placebo. The receptors were gathered from a person between 18 and 60 years old who received the Ad26.COV2.S COVID-19 vaccine or a placebo. The CDR3 runs from the conserved cysteine through the conserved F or W.

CDR3aa | v_gene
CASSREGGRTDTQYF | TRBV5-1
CASSMGGSSYEQYF | TRBV19
CASSQLRYSTDTQYF | TRBV3-1/TRBV3-2
CASSSPGQGYEQYF | TRBV6-6
CATLRGFGETQYF | TRBV6-6
CASSLGYEQYF | TRBV5-4
CASSLEAGANTGELFF | TRBV9
CASSVGVGHSGNTIYF | TRBV9
CASSPIGNTQYF | TRBV6-1
CASSLISYEQYF | TRBV11-2
CASYGGQGGTEAFF | TRBV4-2
CASSQERESYNEQFF | TRBV4-3
CASSPVAGGTKTQYF | TRBV11-2
CAWRLAGASSYNSPLHF | TRBV30
CASSFSSGVEKLFF | TRBV28
CASSAARETQYF | TRBV7-9
CASSQFLILNTEAFF | TRBV4-1
CASSLSTGTPITTQYF | TRBV11-2
CATSDGTGLSYNEQFF | TRBV24-1
CASSFGSLGNSPLHF | TRBV28
CAWRSRLGGNQPQHF | TRBV30
CASSKRRGQGHLKTMNTEAFF | TRBV21-1
CASSPGGAVYEQYF | TRBV5-8
CASSPFPGVQYF | TRBV28
CASSRIGTLGGYNEQFF | TRBV6-6
CASSEALPNTEAFF | TRBV2
CASSSQGARAFYEQYF | TRBV27
CASASSGRDYGYTF | TRBV12-5
CACRQGSLGAFF | TRBV30
CASSFTTRETQYF | TRBV27
CASPGGTLRDYSTDTQYF | TRBV19
CASSEHLNTEAFF | TRBV6-1
CASSFQGDQPQHF | TRBV7-9
CATPLGGDRDRNTGELFF | TRBV5-8
CASSQAGSDYEQYF | TRBV3-1/TRBV3-2
CASSLAEGRNEKLFF | TRBV5-1
CASSTDLHNEQFF | TRBV7-9
CASSLGRWVQLTDTQYF | TRBV7-8
CASSKTVNNEQFF | TRBV5-4
CAISPGTRGQPQHF | TRBV30
CATSDLQGAGDTQYF | TRBV24-1
CASSTEQGGLNYGYTF | TRBV19
CASRPPTGLKLFF | TRBV28
CASSIGDRVGQYF | TRBV19
CASSRGQGVTDTQYF | TRBV5-1
CASSPGRGRYNEQFF | TRBV7-9
CASSQAQLADLFTDTQYF | TRBV4-2
CSARGAWEQYF | TRBV20-1
CASSQDGAGAKTQYF | TRBV4-3
CASSLGGGRSPLHF | TRBV7-2